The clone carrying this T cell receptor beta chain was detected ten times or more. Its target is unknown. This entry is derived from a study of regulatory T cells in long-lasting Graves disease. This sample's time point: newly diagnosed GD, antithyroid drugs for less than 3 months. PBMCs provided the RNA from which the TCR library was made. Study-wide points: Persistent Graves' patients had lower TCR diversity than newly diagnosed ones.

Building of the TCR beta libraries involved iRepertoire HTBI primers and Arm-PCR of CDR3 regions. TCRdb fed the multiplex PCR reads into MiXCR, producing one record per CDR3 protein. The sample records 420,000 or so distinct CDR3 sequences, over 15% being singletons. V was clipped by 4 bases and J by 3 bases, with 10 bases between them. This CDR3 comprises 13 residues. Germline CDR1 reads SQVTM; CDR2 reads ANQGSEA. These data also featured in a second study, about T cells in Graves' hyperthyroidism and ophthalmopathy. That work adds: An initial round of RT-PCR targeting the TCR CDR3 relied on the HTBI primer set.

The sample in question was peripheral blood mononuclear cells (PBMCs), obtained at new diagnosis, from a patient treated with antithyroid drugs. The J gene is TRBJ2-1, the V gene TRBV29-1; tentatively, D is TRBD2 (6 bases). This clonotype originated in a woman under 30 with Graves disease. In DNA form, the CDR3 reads TGCAGCGTTGCGGGGGTTAGCTACAATGAGCAGTTCTTC. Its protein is CSVAGVSYNEQFF.